The entry below gives a single T cell receptor (beta chain) sequence along with its context. The CDR3 length is 13 residues. Germline V gives CDR1 ENHRY, CDR2 SYGVKD. This specimen comes from a study of blood T cells in healthy people across ages. It was with a sample-barcoded 5' primer and a J-beta primer mix that a second PCR of about 6 to 12 cycles was run. MiXCR, run by TCRdb on the 5' RACE reads, gives a single entry per CDR3 protein. The sample records 800,000 or so distinct CDR3 sequences, just under 25% being singletons. These data are also associated with another study on T cells of mothers and their children. That paper notes: Sample barcodes and 2-4 random nucleotides were added by the M1S primer of the second PCR. Sequencing returned over 8 million TCR beta CDR3 reads per mother and around 3 million per child.

The chain couples TRBV10-3 to TRBJ2-5; 8 bases fit TRBD2. The J call may not be correct, given that the DNA end is closer to TRBJ2-7. The receptor's source is a boy under 18 in good health. Material: blood. DNA for the CDR3: TGTGCCATCAAGGGCGGGGGGTCCTACGAGCAGTACTTC. This codes for CAIKGGGSYEQYF.